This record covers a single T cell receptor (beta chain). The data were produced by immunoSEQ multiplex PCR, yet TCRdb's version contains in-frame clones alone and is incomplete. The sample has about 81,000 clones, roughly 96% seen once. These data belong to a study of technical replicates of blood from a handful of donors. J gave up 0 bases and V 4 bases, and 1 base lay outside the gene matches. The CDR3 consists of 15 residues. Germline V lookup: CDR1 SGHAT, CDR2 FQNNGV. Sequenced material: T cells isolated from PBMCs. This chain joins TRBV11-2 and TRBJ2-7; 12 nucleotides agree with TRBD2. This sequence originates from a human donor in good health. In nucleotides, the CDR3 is TGTGCCAGCAGCTCGGGACTAGCGGGCTCCTACGAGCAGTACTTC. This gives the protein CASSSGLAGSYEQYF. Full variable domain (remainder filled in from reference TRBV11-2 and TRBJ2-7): EAGVAQSPRYKIIEKRQSVAFWCNPISGHATLYWYQQILGQGPKLLIQFQNNGVVDDSQLPKDRFSAERLKGVDSTLKIQPAKLEDSAVYLCASSSGLAGSYEQYFGPGTRLTVT.